One and the same sample provided the 21 T cell receptor beta chains below, sequenced in a study of T cell clonotyping in hematopoietic cell transplantation. Here immunoSEQ multiplex PCR was the method, and the copy in TCRdb shows in-frame clones only, minus some. Of around 37,000 clones listed, roughly 85% are singletons. Regarding time point: recipient sample about 28 days before transplant, after cytoreduction. The input for sequencing was peripheral blood mononuclear cells, taken before stem cell transplant. The origin of the receptors is a man aged 55 to 70 with acute myeloid leukemia. Some clones in this sample may be carry-over from other donors' samples.

V is TRBV5-1 and J is TRBJ2-6; D is possibly TRBD1 (5 bases). This CDR3 has 18 residues. CDR1 and CDR2 (germline): SGHRS, YFSETQ. V lost 3 bases and J 0 bases, leaving 16 bases between the germline ends. CDR3 coding DNA: TGCGCCAGCAGCTCCGACAGTTCGGGCCACTCTGGGGCCAACGTCCTGACTTTC. Encoded protein: CASSSDSSGHSGANVLTF.

This chain links TRBV19 with TRBJ2-2; 13 bases agree with TRBD2. The germline gives CDR1 LNHDA, CDR2 SQIVND (reference sequence). The V and J ends lost 5 bases and 4 bases, in that order; junction bases with no gene match: 7. The CDR3 sequence is 17 residues long. The CDR3 DNA reads TGTGCCAGTAGTGACTGGACTAGCGGGGGACCCACCGGGGAGCTGTTTTTT. It specifies CASSDWTSGGPTGELFF.

The chain employs TRBV4-1 and TRBJ2-7, with D perhaps being TRBD1 or TRBD2 (5 bases each). Per germline, CDR1 MGHRA and CDR2 YSYEKL. The CDR3 loop spans 14 amino acids. V was clipped by 5 bases and J by 2 bases, with 13 bases between them. CDR3 coding DNA: TGCGCCAGCAGCTATAGGGACGCCGCCTACGAGCAGTACTTC. It yields the protein CASSYRDAAYEQYF.

The chain couples TRBV25-1 to TRBJ1-3; 9 bases align to TRBD1. The CDR3 is 14 residues long. Germline V gene data show CDR1 as MGHDK and CDR2 as SYGVNS. The trim removed 6 bases at V and 3 bases at J, leaving 3 bases unmatched. CDR3 amino acids: CASRDRGIGNTIYF. The CDR3 DNA follows: TGTGCCAGCAGGGACAGGGGAATTGGAAACACCATATATTTT. The variable domain in full, completed from reference TRBV25-1 and TRBJ1-3, reads EADIYQTPRYLVIGTGKKITLECSQTMGHDKMYWYQQDPGMELHLIHYSYGVNSTEKGDLSSESTVSRIRTEHFPLTLESARPSHTSQYLCASRDRGIGNTIYFGEGSWLTVV.

This clone was detected a few times. The J gene is TRBJ2-4, the V gene TRBV11-3, with 7 bases matching TRBD1. Germline values: CDR1 SGHNT, CDR2 YENEEA. J gave up 6 bases and V 1 base, and 3 bases lay outside the gene matches. The CDR3 totals 14 residues. The CDR3 loop reads CASSLVAGGNIQYF. CDR3 coding DNA: TGTGCCAGCAGCTTAGTGGCAGGGGGAAACATTCAGTACTTC.

The chain employs TRBV19 and TRBJ1-2, with D possibly matching TRBD1 (5 bases). The CDR3 loop spans 14 amino acids. Germline CDR1 reads LNHDA; CDR2 reads SQIVND (reference sequence). Trimming stripped 9 bases from V and 0 bases from J, with 14 bases between. The CDR3 region has the DNA TGTGCCAGCGCAAACGGGGGAGCTAACTATGGCTACACCTTC. The encoded protein is CASANGGANYGYTF. Complete variable domain (other parts from reference TRBV19 and TRBJ1-2): DGGITQSPKYLFRKEGQNVTLSCEQNLNHDAMYWYRQDPGQGLRLIYYSQIVNDFQKGDIAEGYSVSREKKESFPLTVTSAQKNPTAFYLCASANGGANYGYTFGSGTRLTVV.

This chain uses TRBV20-1 with TRBJ1-4, with TRBD1 as a possible D gene (5 bases). V shed 5 bases and J shed 5 bases, with 6 bases lying between them. Germline values: CDR1 DFQATT, CDR2 SNEGSKA (reference sequence). This CDR3 has 11 amino acids. The chain's CDR3 is CSARGNEKLFF. CDR3 nucleotides: TGCAGTGCTCGGGGGAATGAAAAACTGTTTTTT.

The chain carries TRBV14 and TRBJ1-1; 11 bases are shared with TRBD1. The CDR3 totals 16 residues. Per the germline V gene, CDR1 is SGHDN and CDR2 is FVKESK. Trimming removed 0 bases from V and 3 bases from J; junction bases left unmatched: 3. CDR3 residues: CASSQDGQGAYTEAFF. In DNA form, the CDR3 reads TGTGCCAGCAGCCAAGACGGACAGGGGGCCTACACTGAAGCTTTCTTT.

The chain links TRBV5-1 to TRBJ1-1; D gene ambiguous. V was pared by 4 bases and J by 0 bases, with 10 bases between. Germline loops: CDR1 SGHRS, CDR2 YFSETQ. The CDR3 consists of 14 residues. CDR3 DNA: TGCGCCAGCAGCGCCCCGGAGTTGAACACTGAAGCTTTCTTT. Translation gives CASSAPELNTEAFF. The full variable domain, in which reference TRBV5-1 and TRBJ1-1 provide the parts outside the CDR3, is KAGVTQTPRYLIKTRGQQVTLSCSPISGHRSVSWYQQTPGQGLQFLFEYFSETQRNKGNFPGRFSGRQFSNSRSEMNVSTLELGDSALYLCASSAPELNTEAFFGQGTRLTVV.

This sequence joins TRBV5-8 and TRBJ1-1; D uncertain. In germline, CDR1 is SGHTS, CDR2 YDEGEE. V shed 2 bases and J shed 3 bases, with 8 bases lying between them. This CDR3 comprises 13 residues. CDR3 bases: TGTGCCAGCAGCTTACTTGGGGACACTGAAGCTTTCTTT. As protein: CASSLLGDTEAFF.

The genes are TRBV28 and TRBJ1-1; D remains unclear. There are 13 residues in the CDR3. Trimming took off 7 bases at V and 5 bases at J, with 14 bases between the two ends. Germline CDR1 reads MDHEN; CDR2 reads SYDVKM. The CDR3 DNA is TGTGCCAGCACCATACCCCCGGGGACTGAAGCTTTCTTT. Its protein is CASTIPPGTEAFF.

The chain uses TRBV10-3 and TRBJ1-4; D gene ambiguous. The CDR3 is 12 amino acids. The germline gives CDR1 ENHRY, CDR2 SYGVKD. V lost 10 bases and J lost 3, with 9 bases in between. The CDR3, as DNA: TGTGCCAGCAGAAGGCCTAATGAAAAACTGTTTTTT. Translated, it gives CASRRPNEKLFF.

V and J are TRBV7-2 and TRBJ2-3; a possible D gene is TRBD1 (5 bases). The CDR3 has 16 residues. CDR1 is SGHTA, CDR2 FQGNSA, per germline. Trimming removed 1 base from V and 4 bases from J, with 15 bases in between. DNA for the CDR3: TGTGCCAGCAGCTTAGGGCAGGGTTTAATCCCAGATACGCAGTATTTT. Translating it yields CASSLGQGLIPDTQYF.

The V and J genes are TRBV9 and TRBJ2-3; a weak D match, TRBD1 (6 bases). V was cut by 0 bases and J by 0 bases, with 14 bases left in between. Germline V gene data show CDR1 as SGDLS and CDR2 as YYNGEE. The CDR3 covers 17 residues. The CDR3, as DNA: TGTGCCAGCAGCGTAGCACCCCAGGGGAGAAGCACAGATACGCAGTATTTT. Translated, it gives CASSVAPQGRSTDTQYF. The whole variable domain, remainder taken from reference TRBV9 and TRBJ2-3, is DSGVTQTPKHLITATGQRVTLRCSPRSGDLSVYWYQQSLDQGLQFLIQYYNGEERAKGNILERFSAQQFPDLHSELNLSSLELGDSALYFCASSVAPQGRSTDTQYFGPGTRLTVL.

The rearrangement uses TRBV12-5 and TRBJ1-1; D is perhaps TRBD1 (6 bases). V lost 2 bases and J 6 bases, leaving 13 bases between the germline ends. CDR3 size: 14 residues. Germline lookup yields CDR1 LGHNT and CDR2 FRNRAP. CDR3 bases: TGTGCTAGTGGTTTGCAGGGGATTGACCCTGAAGCTTTCTTT. Translating it yields CASGLQGIDPEAFF.

The J gene is TRBJ1-3, the V gene TRBV5-1; 9 bases are a match to TRBD1. V shed 0 bases, J shed 4 bases, and the junction held 5 bases outside the gene matches. Germline V gene data show CDR1 as SGHRS and CDR2 as YFSETQ. The CDR3 extends over 16 amino acids. The CDR3 DNA follows: TGCGCCAGCAGCTTGGAGGGACAGGGATACGGAAACACCATATATTTT. Translated, it gives CASSLEGQGYGNTIYF.

The chain uses TRBV9 and TRBJ2-7, with unresolved D. This CDR3 contains 15 residues. The V gene's germline CDR1 is SGDLS and CDR2 YYNGEE. V lost 0 bases, J lost 1 base, and 11 bases lay in between. The CDR3 DNA sequence: TGTGCCAGCAGCGTAGCTCCTACGGGTTCCTACGAGCAGTACTTC. Residues: CASSVAPTGSYEQYF.

Here the CDR3 reads CASNLRDGTNYGYTF. The CDR3 DNA reads TGTGCCAGCAATTTACGGGACGGAACTAACTATGGCTACACCTTC. The chain couples TRBV2 to TRBJ1-2; possibly TRBD1 for D (5 bases). The germline CDR1 and CDR2 sequences are SNHLY and FYNNEI. Trimming took 7 bases from V and 0 from J, leaving 15 bases between them. This CDR3 is built from 15 residues.

This chain links TRBV30 with TRBJ2-7, with 7 bases lining up with TRBD2. The CDR3 sequence is 12 residues long. The germline V gene has CDR1 GTSNPN and CDR2 SVGIG (reference sequence). The V segment lost 1 base and the J segment 12 bases; nucleotides outside the gene matches: 9. The CDR3 DNA reads as TGTGCCTGGAGTGACGGGACTCGCGGGGGGTACTTC. Amino acids: CAWSDGTRGGYF.

V gene TRBV4-2 combines with J gene TRBJ1-5, with 9 positions matching TRBD1. V shed 1 base and J 2 bases; nucleotides not matched to a gene: 3. The CDR3 covers 16 residues. CDR1 is LGHNA, CDR2 YNFKEQ, per germline. The CDR3 region has the DNA TGTGCCAGCAGCCAAGGGACAGGGGACCGCAATCAGCCCCAGCATTTT. Translating gives CASSQGTGDRNQPQHF.

The J gene is TRBJ1-4, the V gene TRBV2; D not resolved. V lost 8 bases and J 5 bases, leaving 15 bases between the germline ends. Per germline, CDR1 SNHLY and CDR2 FYNNEI. The CDR3 sequence is 14 residues long. The CDR3 sequence is CASRPTTANEKLFF. As DNA, the CDR3 is TGTGCCAGCCGACCGACCACTGCGAATGAAAAACTGTTTTTT.